This TCR beta chain stems from a study of graft-versus-host responses after intestinal transplantation. Assay: immunoSEQ multiplex PCR; the TCRdb copy retains only in-frame clones and omits some. The table records 7,500 to 8,500 clones, about 82% of them present only once. This CDR3 has 13 residues. V lost 3 bases to trimming and J lost 3 bases, with 9 bases between them. The germline V gene encodes CDR1 LNHNV and CDR2 YYDKDF (reference sequence). Grafts had their tissue processed, releasing intraepithelial and lamina propria lymphocytes. The chain combines TRBV15 with TRBJ2-7; D possibly corresponds to TRBD1 (5 bases). The TCR comes from a human patient who received an intestinal transplant, so some T cells may come from the graft donor. The sample consisted of ileum tissue, taken just under 130 days after transplant. The CDR3 region is CATSRTVSYEQYF. In DNA form, the CDR3 reads TGTGCCACCAGCAGGACAGTAAGCTACGAGCAGTACTTC. The complete variable domain, with remaining parts taken from reference TRBV15 and TRBJ2-7, reads DAMVIQNPRYQVTQFGKPVTLSCSQTLNHNVMYWYQQKSSQAPKLLFHYYDKDFNNEADTPDNFQSRRPNTSFCFLDIRSPGLGDTAMYLCATSRTVSYEQYFGPGTRLTVT.